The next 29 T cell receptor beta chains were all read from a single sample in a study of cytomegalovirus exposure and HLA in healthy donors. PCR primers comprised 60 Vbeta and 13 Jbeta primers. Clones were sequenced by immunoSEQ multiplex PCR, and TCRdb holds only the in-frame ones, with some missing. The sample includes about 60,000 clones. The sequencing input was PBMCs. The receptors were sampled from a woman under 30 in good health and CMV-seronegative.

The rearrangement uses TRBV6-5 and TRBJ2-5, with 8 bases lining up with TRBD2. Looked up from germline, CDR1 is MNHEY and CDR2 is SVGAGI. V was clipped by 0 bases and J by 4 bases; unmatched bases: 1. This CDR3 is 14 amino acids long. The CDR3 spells CASSYSAGGETQYF. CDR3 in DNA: TGTGCCAGCAGTTACTCGGCGGGAGGAGAGACCCAGTACTTC.

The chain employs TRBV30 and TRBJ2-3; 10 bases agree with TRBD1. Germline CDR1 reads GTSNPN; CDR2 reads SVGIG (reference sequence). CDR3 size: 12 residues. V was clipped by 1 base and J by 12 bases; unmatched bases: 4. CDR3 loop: CAWSGDRGSQYF. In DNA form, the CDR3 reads TGTGCCTGGAGTGGGGACAGGGGTAGTCAGTATTTT. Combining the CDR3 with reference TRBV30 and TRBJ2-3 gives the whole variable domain SQTIHQWPATLVQPVGSPLSLECTVEGTSNPNLYWYRQAAGRGLQLLFYSVGIGQISSEVPQNLSASRPQDRQFILSSKKLLLSDSGFYLCAWSGDRGSQYFGPGTRLTVL.

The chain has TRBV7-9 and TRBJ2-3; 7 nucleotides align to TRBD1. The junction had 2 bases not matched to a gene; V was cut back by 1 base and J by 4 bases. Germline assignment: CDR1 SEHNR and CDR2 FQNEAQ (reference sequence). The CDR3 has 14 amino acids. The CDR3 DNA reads TGTGCCAGCAGCTTAGAGGGGGCTGCAGATACGCAGTATTTT. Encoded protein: CASSLEGAADTQYF.

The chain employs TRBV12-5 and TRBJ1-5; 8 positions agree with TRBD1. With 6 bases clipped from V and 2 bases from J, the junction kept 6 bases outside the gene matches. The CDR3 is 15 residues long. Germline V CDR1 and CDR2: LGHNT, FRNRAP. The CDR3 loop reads CASGVDRGRNQPQHF. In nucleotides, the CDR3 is TGTGCTAGTGGGGTTGACAGGGGACGCAATCAGCCCCAGCATTTT.

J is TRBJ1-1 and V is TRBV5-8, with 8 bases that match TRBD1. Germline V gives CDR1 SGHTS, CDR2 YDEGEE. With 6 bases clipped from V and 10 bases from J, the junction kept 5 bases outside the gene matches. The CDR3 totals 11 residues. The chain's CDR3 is CASTGQGAAFF. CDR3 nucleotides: TGTGCCAGCACCGGACAGGGAGCAGCTTTCTTT.

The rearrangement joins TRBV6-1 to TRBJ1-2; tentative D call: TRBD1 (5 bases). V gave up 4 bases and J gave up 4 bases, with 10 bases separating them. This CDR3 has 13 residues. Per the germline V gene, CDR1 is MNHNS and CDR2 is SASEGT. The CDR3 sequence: CASSGGRVYGYTF. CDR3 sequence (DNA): TGTGCCAGCAGTGGTGGCAGGGTCTATGGCTACACCTTC.

The CDR3: CASSTGLEETQYF. CDR3 DNA: TGTGCCAGTAGTACGGGACTAGAAGAGACCCAGTACTTC. The chain has TRBV19 and TRBJ2-5; 8 bases are shared with TRBD2. Germline trimming cut 4 bases from V and 3 bases from J; bases unmatched to any gene: 1. Germline CDR1 is LNHDA and CDR2 is SQIVND (reference sequence). The CDR3 sequence is 13 residues long. Complete variable domain (other parts from reference TRBV19 and TRBJ2-5): DGGITQSPKYLFRKEGQNVTLSCEQNLNHDAMYWYRQDPGQGLRLIYYSQIVNDFQKGDIAEGYSVSREKKESFPLTVTSAQKNPTAFYLCASSTGLEETQYFGPGTRLLVL.

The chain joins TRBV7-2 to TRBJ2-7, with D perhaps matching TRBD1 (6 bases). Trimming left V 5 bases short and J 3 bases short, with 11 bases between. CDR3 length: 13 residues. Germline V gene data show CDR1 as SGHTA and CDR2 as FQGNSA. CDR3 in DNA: TGTGCCAGCAGCACTCAGGGGAGCTACGAGCAGTACTTC. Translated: CASSTQGSYEQYF.

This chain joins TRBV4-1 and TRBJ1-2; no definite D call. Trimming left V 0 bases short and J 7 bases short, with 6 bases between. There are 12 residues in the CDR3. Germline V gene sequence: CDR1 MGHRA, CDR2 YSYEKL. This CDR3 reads CASSQEGAGYTF. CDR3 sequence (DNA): TGCGCCAGCAGCCAAGAAGGAGCTGGCTACACCTTC.

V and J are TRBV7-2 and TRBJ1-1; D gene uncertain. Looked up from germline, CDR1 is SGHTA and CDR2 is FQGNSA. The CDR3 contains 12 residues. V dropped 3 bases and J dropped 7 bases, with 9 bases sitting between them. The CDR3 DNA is TGTGCCAGCAGCTTCAGGTCCGGTGAAGCTTTCTTT. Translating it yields CASSFRSGEAFF.

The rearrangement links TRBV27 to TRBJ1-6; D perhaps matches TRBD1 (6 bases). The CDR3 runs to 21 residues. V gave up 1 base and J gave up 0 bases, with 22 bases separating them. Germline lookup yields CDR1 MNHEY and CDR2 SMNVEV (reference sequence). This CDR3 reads CASSLYGSRMQGSSYNSPLHF. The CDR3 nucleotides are TGTGCCAGCAGTTTATATGGGTCACGCATGCAGGGGAGCTCCTATAATTCACCCCTCCACTTT.

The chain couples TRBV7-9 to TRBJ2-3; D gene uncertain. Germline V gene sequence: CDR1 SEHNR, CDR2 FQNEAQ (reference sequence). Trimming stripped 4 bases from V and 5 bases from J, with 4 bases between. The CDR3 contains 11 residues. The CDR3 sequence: CASSSQDTQYF. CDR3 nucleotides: TGTGCCAGCAGCTCCCAAGATACGCAGTATTTT.

In DNA, the CDR3 is TGTGCTAGTGGTTTGGGTTTAGCGGGAGGCCCCAGGGATACGCAGTATTTT. Translating it yields CASGLGLAGGPRDTQYF. The V and J genes are TRBV12-5 and TRBJ2-3; 10 nucleotides line up with TRBD2. CDR3 size: 17 residues. Trimming cost V 1 base and J 6 bases; bases outside gene matches: 10. Germline CDR1 LGHNT, CDR2 FRNRAP.

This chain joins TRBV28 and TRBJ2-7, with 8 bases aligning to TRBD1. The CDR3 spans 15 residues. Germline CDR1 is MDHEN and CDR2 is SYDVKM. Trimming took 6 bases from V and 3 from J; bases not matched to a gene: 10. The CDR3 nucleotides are TGTGCCAGCAGCGTACCGGGACAGGTTTTCTACGAGCAGTACTTC. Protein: CASSVPGQVFYEQYF.

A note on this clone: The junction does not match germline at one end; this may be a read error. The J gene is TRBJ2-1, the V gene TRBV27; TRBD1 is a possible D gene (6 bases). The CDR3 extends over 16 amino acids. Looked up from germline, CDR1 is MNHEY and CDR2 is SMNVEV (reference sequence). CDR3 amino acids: CASGSQGKGSDNEQFF. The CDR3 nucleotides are TGTGCCAGCGGCTCACAGGGAAAGGGCTCCGACAATGAGCAGTTCTTC.

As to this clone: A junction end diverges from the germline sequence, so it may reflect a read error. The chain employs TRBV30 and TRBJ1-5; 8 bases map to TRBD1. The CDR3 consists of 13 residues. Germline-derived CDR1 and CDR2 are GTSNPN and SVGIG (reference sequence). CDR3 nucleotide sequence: TGTGCCTGGGACAGGGGTAGCAATCAGCACCAGCATTTT. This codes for CAWDRGSNQHQHF. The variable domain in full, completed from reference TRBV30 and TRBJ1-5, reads SQTIHQWPATLVQPVGSPLSLECTVEGTSNPNLYWYRQAAGRGLQLLFYSVGIGQISSEVPQNLSASRPQDRQFILSSKKLLLSDSGFYLCAWDRGSNQHQHFGDGTRLSIL.

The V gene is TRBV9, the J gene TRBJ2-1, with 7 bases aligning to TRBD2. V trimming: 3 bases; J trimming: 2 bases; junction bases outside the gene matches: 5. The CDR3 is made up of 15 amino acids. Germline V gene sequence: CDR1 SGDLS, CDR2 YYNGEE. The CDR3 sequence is CASSDPGLPYNEQFF. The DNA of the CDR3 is TGTGCCAGCAGCGACCCGGGACTACCCTACAATGAGCAGTTCTTC.

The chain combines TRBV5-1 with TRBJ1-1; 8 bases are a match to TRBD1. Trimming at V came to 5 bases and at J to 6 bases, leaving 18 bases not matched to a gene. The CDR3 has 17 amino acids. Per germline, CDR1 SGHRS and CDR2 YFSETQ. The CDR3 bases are TGCGCCAGCAGACGAGACGGGACAGGAGGGTTCGGGGCTGAAGCTTTCTTT. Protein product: CASRRDGTGGFGAEAFF.

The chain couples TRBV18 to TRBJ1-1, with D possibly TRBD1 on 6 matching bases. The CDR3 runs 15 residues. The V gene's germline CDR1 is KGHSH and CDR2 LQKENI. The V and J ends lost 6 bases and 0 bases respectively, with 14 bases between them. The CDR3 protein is CASSGRQDLNTEAFF. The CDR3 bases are TGTGCCAGCTCGGGAAGACAGGACCTGAACACTGAAGCTTTCTTT.

CDR3 DNA: TGTGCCAGCAGCCAAGACGGAGGGTTTAGAAAAAACATTCAGTACTTC. Its translation is CASSQDGGFRKNIQYF. The chain carries TRBV4-2 and TRBJ2-4, with a tentative D call TRBD2 (6 bases). Per the germline V gene, CDR1 is LGHNA and CDR2 is YNFKEQ. Trimming took off 0 bases at V and 4 bases at J, with 13 bases between the two ends. This CDR3 region has 16 residues.

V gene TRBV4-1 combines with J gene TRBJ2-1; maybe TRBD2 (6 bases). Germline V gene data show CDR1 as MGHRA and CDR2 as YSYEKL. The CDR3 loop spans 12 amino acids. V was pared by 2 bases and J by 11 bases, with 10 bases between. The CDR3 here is CASSQSRGKQFF. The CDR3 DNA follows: TGCGCCAGCAGCCAAAGCCGGGGGAAGCAGTTCTTC.

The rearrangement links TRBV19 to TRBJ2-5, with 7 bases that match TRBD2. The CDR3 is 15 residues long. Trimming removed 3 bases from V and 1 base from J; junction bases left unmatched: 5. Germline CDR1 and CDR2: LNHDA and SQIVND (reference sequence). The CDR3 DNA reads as TGTGCCAGTAGTATCTCCGGGACTACCCAAGAGACCCAGTACTTC. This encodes CASSISGTTQETQYF.

CDR3: CASSLTPNGYTF. The CDR3 coding sequence is TGTGCCAGCAGTTTAACACCGAATGGCTACACCTTC. The V gene is TRBV6-6, the J gene TRBJ1-2; D is unresolved. V lost 4 bases to trimming and J lost 6 bases, with 9 bases between them. The CDR3 length is 12 residues. The germline CDR1 and CDR2 sequences are MNHNY and SVGAGI (reference sequence).

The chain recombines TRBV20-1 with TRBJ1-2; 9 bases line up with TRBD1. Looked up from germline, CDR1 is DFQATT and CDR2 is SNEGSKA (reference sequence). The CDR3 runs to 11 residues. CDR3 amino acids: CKGDRVVGYTF. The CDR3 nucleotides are TGCAAGGGGGACAGGGTCGTTGGCTACACCTTC.

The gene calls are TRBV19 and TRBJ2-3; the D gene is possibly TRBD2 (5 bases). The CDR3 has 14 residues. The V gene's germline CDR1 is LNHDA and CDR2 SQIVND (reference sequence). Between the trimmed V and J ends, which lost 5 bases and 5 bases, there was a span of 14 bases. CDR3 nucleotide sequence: TGTGCCAGTAGTGCTTTCCGAGGGCTAGATACGCAGTATTTT. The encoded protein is CASSAFRGLDTQYF.

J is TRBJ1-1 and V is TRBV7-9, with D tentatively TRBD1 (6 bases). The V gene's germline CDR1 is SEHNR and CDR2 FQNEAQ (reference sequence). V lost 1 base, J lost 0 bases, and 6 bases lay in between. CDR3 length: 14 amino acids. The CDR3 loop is CASSLGTVNTEAFF. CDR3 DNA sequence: TGTGCCAGCAGCTTAGGGACAGTGAACACTGAAGCTTTCTTT.

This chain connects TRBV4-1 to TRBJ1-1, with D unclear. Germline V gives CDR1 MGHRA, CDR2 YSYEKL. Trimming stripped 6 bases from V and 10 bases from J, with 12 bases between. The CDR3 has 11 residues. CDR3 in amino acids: CASRSPSRAFF. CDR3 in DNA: TGCGCCAGCAGGTCTCCGTCCCGAGCTTTCTTT.

The CDR3 sequence: CASSTTGDVSYEQYF. The CDR3 DNA follows: TGTGCCAGTAGTACCACAGGGGATGTCTCCTACGAGCAGTACTTC. The V gene is TRBV19, the J gene TRBJ2-7; 7 nucleotides agree with TRBD1. Trimming took 4 bases from V and 0 from J; bases not matched to a gene: 6. CDR3 length: 15 residues. Germline CDR1 is LNHDA and CDR2 is SQIVND (reference sequence).

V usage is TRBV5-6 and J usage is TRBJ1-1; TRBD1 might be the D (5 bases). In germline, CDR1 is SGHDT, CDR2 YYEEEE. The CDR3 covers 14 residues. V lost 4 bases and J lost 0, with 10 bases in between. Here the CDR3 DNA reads TGTGCCAGCAGCCACAGGATACTGAACACTGAAGCTTTCTTT. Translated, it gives CASSHRILNTEAFF.